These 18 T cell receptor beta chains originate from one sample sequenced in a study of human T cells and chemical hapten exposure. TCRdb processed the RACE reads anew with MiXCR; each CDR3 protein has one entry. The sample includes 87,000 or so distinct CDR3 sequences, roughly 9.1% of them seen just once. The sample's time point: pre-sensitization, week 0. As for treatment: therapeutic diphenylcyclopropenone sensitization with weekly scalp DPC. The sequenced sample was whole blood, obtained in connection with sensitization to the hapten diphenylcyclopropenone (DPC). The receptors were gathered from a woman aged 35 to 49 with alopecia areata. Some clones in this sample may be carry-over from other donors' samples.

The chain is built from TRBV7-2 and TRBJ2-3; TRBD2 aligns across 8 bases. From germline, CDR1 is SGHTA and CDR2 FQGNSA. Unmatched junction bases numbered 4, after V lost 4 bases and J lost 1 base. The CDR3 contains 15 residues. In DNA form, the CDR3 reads TGTGCCAGCAGCTGGGGTAGCGGGGGCACAGATACGCAGTATTTT. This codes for CASSWGSGGTDTQYF.

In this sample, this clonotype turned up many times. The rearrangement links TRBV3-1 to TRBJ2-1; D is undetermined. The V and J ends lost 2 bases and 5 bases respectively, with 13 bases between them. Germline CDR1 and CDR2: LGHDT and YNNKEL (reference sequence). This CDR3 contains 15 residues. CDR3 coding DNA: TGTGCCAGCAGCCAATTCCGTAGTGGGGACAATGAGCAGTTCTTC. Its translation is CASSQFRSGDNEQFF.

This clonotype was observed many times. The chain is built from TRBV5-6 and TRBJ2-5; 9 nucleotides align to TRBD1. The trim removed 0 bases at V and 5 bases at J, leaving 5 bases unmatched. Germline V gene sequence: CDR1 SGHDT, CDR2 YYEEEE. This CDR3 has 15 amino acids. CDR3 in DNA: TGTGCCAGCAGCTTGGGGACAGGGGCACGGGAGACCCAGTACTTC. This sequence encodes CASSLGTGARETQYF.

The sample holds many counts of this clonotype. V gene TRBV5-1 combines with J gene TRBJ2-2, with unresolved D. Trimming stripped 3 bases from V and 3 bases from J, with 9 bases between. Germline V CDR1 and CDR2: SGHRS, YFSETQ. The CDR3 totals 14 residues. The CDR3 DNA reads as TGCGCCAGCAGCTCCGGACGGGACACCGGGGAGCTGTTTTTT. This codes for CASSSGRDTGELFF.

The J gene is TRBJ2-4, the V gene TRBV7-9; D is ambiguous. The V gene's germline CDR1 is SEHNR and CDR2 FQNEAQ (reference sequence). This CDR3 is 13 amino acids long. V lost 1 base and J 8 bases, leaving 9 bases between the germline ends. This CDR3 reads CASSLDTSYIQYF. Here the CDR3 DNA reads TGTGCCAGCAGCTTAGATACGTCGTACATTCAGTACTTC. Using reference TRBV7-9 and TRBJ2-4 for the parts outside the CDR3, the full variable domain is DTGVSQNPRHKITKRGQNVTFRCDPISEHNRLYWYRQTLGQGPEFLTYFQNEAQLEKSRLLSDRFSAERPKGSFSTLEIQRTEQGDSAMYLCASSLDTSYIQYFGAGTRLSVL.

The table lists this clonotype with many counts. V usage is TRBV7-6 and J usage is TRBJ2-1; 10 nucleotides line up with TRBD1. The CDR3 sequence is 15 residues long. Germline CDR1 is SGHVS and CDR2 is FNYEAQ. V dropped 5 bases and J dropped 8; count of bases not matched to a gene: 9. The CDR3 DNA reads TGTGCCAGCAGCCAATCGGGACAGGGGTGGGATGAGCAGTTCTTC. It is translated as CASSQSGQGWDEQFF. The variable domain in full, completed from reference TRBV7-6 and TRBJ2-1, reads GAGVSQSPRYKVTKRGQDVALRCDPISGHVSLYWYRQALGQGPEFLTYFNYEAQQDKSGLPNDRFSAERPEGSISTLTIQRTEQRDSAMYRCASSQSGQGWDEQFFGPGTRLTVL.

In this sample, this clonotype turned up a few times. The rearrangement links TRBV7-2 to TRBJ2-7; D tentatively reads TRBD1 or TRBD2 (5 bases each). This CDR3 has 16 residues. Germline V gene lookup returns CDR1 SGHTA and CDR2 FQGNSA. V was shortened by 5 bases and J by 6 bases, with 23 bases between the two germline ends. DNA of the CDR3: TGTGCCAGCAGCAAAACCGGGACCCCTGGCCGCCGCGAGCAGTACTTC. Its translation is CASSKTGTPGRREQYF.

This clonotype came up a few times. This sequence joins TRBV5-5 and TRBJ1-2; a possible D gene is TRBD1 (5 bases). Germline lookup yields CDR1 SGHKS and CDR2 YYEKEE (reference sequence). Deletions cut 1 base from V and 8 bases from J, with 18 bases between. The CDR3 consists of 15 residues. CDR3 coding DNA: TGTGCCAGCAGCTTGCATTTAGGGGACCCAAGCGGCTACACCTTC. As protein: CASSLHLGDPSGYTF.

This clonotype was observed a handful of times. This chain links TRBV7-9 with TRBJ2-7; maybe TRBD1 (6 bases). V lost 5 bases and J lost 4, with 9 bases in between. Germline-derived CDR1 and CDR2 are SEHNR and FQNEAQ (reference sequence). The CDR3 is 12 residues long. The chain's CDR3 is CASSRTAYEQYF. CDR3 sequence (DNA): TGTGCCAGCAGCCGGACAGCTTACGAGCAGTACTTC.

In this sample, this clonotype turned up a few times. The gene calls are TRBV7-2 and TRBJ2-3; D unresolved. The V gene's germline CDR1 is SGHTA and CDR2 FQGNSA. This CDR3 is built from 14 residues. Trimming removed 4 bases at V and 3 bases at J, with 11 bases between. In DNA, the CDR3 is TGTGCCAGCAGCTACGGGCCCGGGACAGATACGCAGTATTTT. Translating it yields CASSYGPGTDTQYF.

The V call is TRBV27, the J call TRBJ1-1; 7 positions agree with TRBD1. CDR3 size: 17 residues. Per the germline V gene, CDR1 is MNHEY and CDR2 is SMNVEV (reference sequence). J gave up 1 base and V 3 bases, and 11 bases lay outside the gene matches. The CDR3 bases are TGTGCCAGCAGTTTTATGATTCAGGGGGGGAGGAACACTGAAGCTTTCTTT. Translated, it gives CASSFMIQGGRNTEAFF.

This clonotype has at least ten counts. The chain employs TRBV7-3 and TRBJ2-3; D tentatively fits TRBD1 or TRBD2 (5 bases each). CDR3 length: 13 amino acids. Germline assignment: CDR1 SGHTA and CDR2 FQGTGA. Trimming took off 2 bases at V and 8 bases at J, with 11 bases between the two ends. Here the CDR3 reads CASSLEGGGTQYF. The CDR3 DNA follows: TGTGCCAGCAGCTTAGAGGGTGGGGGTACGCAGTATTTT.

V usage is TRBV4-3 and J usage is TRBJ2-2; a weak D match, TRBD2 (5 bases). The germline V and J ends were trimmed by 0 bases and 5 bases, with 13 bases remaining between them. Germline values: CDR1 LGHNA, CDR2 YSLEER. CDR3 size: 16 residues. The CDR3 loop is CASSQEASRRTGELFF. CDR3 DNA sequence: TGCGCCAGCAGCCAAGAGGCGAGCCGGAGGACCGGGGAGCTGTTTTTT.

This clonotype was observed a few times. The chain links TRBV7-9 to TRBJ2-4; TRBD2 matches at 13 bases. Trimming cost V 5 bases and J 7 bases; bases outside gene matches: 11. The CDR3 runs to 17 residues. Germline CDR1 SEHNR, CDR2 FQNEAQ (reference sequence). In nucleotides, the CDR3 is TGTGCCAGCAGCCCCTCTCCACTAGCGGGGGGGCCGAACATTCAGTACTTC. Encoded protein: CASSPSPLAGGPNIQYF.

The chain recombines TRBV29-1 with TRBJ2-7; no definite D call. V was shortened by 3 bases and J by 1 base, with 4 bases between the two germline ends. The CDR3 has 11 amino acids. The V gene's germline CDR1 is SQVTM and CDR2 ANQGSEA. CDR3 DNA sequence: TGCAGCGTTGAGAGTTCCTACGAGCAGTACTTC. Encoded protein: CSVESSYEQYF.

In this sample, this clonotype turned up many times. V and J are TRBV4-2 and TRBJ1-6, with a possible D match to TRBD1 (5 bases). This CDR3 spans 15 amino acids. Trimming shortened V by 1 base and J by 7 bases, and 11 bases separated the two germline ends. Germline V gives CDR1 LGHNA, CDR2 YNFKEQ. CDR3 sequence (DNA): TGTGCCAGCAGCCAAGTGGGCAGGGCGAATTCACCCCTCCACTTT. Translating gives CASSQVGRANSPLHF.

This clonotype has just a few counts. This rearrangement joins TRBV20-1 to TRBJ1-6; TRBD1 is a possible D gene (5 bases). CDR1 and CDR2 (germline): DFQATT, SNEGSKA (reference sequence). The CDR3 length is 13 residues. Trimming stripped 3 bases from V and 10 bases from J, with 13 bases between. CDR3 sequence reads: CSASSVEGSPLHF. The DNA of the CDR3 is TGCAGTGCTAGCTCGGTTGAGGGGTCACCCCTCCACTTT.

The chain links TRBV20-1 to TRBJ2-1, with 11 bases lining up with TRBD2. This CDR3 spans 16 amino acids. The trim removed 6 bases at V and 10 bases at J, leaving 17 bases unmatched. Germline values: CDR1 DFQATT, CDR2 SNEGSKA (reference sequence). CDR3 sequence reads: CSAGLIAGGDMEEQFF. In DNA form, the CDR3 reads TGCAGTGCCGGTCTTATAGCGGGGGGGGATATGGAGGAGCAGTTCTTC.